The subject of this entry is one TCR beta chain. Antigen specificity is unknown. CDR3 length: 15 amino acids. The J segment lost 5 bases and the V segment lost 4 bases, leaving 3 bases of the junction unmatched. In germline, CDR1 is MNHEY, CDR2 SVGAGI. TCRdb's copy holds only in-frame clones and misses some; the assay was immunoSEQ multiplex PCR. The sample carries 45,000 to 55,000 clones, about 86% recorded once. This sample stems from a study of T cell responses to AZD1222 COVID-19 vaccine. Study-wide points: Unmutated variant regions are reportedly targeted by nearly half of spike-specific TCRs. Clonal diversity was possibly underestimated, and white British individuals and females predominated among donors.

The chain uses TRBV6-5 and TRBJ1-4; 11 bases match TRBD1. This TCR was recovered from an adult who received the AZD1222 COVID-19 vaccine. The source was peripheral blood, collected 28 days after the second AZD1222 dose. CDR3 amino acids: CASSLRTGGNEKLFF. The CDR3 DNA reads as TGTGCCAGCAGTTTAAGGACAGGGGGCAATGAAAAACTGTTTTTT.